The clone carrying this T cell receptor beta chain turned up a few times. For the second PCR, which ran for about 7 to 11 cycles, a sample-barcoded 5' primer and a J-beta primer mix were used. MiXCR, applied by TCRdb to the 5' RACE reads, yields one record per CDR3 protein. The sample yields about 1.1 million distinct CDR3 sequences, under 40% seen once. This sample stems from a study of blood T cells in healthy people across ages. What was sequenced was blood. The receptor's source is a man aged 18 to 35 in good health.

The CDR3 here is CASSLETGVLISPLHF. CDR3 nucleotide sequence: TGTGCCAGCAGCTTAGAAACAGGGGTCCTGATTTCACCCCTCCACTTT. The gene calls are TRBV7-8 and TRBJ1-6, with TRBD1 matching 7 bases. This CDR3 spans 16 amino acids. Per the germline V gene, CDR1 is SGHVS and CDR2 is FQNEAQ. V shed 1 base, J shed 9 bases, and the junction held 9 bases outside the gene matches.